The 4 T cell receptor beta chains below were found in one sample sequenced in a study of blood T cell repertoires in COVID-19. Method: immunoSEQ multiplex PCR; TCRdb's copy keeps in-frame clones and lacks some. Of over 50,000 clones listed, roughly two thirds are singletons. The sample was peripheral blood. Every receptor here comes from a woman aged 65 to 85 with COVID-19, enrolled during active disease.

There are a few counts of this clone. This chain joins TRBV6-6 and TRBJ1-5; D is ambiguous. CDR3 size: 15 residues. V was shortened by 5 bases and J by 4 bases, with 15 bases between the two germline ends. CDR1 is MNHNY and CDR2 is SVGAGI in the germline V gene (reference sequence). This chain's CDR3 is CASSSDGVANQPQHF. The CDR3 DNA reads TGTGCCAGCAGTAGCGACGGGGTCGCGAATCAGCCCCAGCATTTT.

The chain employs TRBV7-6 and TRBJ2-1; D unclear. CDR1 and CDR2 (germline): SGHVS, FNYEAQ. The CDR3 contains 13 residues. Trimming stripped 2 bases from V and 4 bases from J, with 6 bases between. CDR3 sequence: CASSLTEYNEQFF. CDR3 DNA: TGTGCCAGCAGCTTAACAGAATACAATGAGCAGTTCTTC.

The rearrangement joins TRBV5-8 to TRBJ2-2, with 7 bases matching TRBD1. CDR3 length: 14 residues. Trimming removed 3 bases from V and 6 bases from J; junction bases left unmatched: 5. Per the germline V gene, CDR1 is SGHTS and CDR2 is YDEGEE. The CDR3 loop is CASSSDRVAGELFF. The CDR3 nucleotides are TGTGCCAGCAGCTCCGACAGGGTCGCCGGGGAGCTGTTTTTT.

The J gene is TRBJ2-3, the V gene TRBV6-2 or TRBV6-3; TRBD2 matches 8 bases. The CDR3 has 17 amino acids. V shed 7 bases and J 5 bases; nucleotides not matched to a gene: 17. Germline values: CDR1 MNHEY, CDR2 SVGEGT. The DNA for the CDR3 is TGTGCCAGCAACCCCCTCTTAGGGCGGGGGGTGGTAGATACGCAGTATTTT. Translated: CASNPLLGRGVVDTQYF.